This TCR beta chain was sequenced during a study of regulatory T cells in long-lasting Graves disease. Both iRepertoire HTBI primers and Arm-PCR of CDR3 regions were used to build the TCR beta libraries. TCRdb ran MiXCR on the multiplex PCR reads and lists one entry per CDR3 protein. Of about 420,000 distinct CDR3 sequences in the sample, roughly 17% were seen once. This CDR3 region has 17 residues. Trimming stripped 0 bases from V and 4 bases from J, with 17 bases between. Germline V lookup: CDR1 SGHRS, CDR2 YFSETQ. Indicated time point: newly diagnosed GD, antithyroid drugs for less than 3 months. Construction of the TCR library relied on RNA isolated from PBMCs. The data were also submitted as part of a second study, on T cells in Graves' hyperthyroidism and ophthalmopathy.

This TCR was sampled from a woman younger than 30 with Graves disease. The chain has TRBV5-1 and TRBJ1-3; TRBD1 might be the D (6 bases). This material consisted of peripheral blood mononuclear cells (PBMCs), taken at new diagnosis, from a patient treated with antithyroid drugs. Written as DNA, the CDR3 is TGCGCCAGCAGCTTGGTCGTCCGGGGGGCGACAGGAAACACCATATATTTT. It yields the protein CASSLVVRGATGNTIYF.